This T cell receptor (beta chain) came from a study of T cells in Graves' hyperthyroidism and ophthalmopathy. Whole-study results and caveats: A model of 13 V-J pairs discriminated ophthalmopathy from stable hyperthyroidism.

Amplification targeted TCR beta CDR3 regions from RNA transcripts. In the first-round RT-PCR of the TCR CDR3, the HTBI primer set was used. Via MiXCR, TCRdb re-called the multiplex PCR reads, giving one row per CDR3 protein. The sample records hundreds of thousands of distinct CDR3 sequences, around 15% being singletons. This clonotype was detected many times. The antigen remains undetermined. Uncontrolled infection, other autoimmune disease, pregnancy or lactation disqualified patients from enrolment. Diagnoses used clinical symptoms, serum thyroxine and TRAb, thyroid ultrasound and orbital computed tomography. PBMCs were derived from about 9.1 ml fresh peripheral blood. The CDR3 consists of 14 residues. Germline V lookup: CDR1 DFQATT, CDR2 SNEGSKA (reference sequence). V lost 5 bases and J lost 4; bases outside the gene matches: 5.

V and J are TRBV20-1 and TRBJ2-3; the match to TRBD2 covers 11 bases. The clonotype comes from a woman younger than 30 with Graves' hyperthyroidism. The material sequenced was blood. The CDR3 DNA is TGCAGTGCTCGACTAGCGGGACGGCCAGATACGCAGTATTTT. Its translation is CSARLAGRPDTQYF.